What follows describes a single TCR beta chain. V lost 3 bases, J lost 6 bases, and 13 bases lay in between. The CDR3 spans 15 residues. The germline V gene has CDR1 SGDLS and CDR2 YYNGEE. This record belongs to a study of blood T cells in healthy people across ages. A second PCR, run for roughly 6 to 11 cycles, used a sample-barcoded 5' primer plus a J-beta primer mix. A single record per CDR3 protein comes from TCRdb applying MiXCR to the 5' RACE reads. The sample holds about 1.5 million distinct CDR3 sequences, less than 45% seen once. The clonotype originates from a young woman in good health. The chain has TRBV9 and TRBJ1-6; D not resolved. Sequences were obtained from blood. Here the CDR3 reads CASSGTEGGNSPLHF. The DNA of the CDR3 is TGTGCCAGCAGCGGAACAGAGGGAGGTAATTCACCCCTCCACTTT.